The rows below give T cell receptor beta chains drawn from one sample of a study of blood T cell repertoires in COVID-19. Assay: immunoSEQ multiplex PCR; the TCRdb copy retains only in-frame clones and omits some. This sample carries over 150,000 clones, approximately 78% of them seen once, and the ten largest clones take around 1.7%. Sequencing used peripheral blood. The receptors here all came from a man older than 75 with acute or convalescent COVID-19. The CDR3 runs from the conserved cysteine through the conserved F or W. The D gene is left open where the match is weak. Where a row states a size, it is once, few, many or the class of an expanded clone; other rows omit it.

v_call	d_call	clone_size	j_call	cdr3_nt	cdr3_aa
TRBV11-3	-	-	TRBJ1-1	TGTGCCAGCAGCTTAGTATGGGGGGAGGACACTGAAGCTTTCTTT	CASSLVWGEDTEAFF
TRBV4-2	-	-	TRBJ2-1	TGTGCCAGCAGCCAGAGGTTTGAGCAGTTCTTC	CASSQRFEQFF
TRBV7-2	-	-	TRBJ1-4	TGTGCCAGCAGCGGTCCTCGGGCTAATGAAAAACTGTTTTTT	CASSGPRANEKLFF
TRBV11-2	TRBD1	-	TRBJ1-3	TGTGCCAGCAGCGCCGGGACAGGGAAATATTTT	CASSAGTGKYF
TRBV5-4	-	-	TRBJ1-3	TGTGCCAGCACGGGGGGCCGGGGGCCCTCTGGAAACACCATATATTTT	CASTGGRGPSGNTIYF
TRBV7-9	TRBD1	-	TRBJ2-2	TGTGCCAGCAGCCCGGACAGGAAGTCCGGGGAGCTGTTTTTT	CASSPDRKSGELFF
TRBV5-4	TRBD2	-	TRBJ2-3	TGTGCCAGCAGCTTGGCGGGGAGGGCAGATACGCAGTATTTT	CASSLAGRADTQYF
TRBV6-1	TRBD2	-	TRBJ2-5	TGTGCCAGCAGTGATCCGGGACTAGCGGGGGGTCCTGAGACCCAGTACTTC	CASSDPGLAGGPETQYF
TRBV2	TRBD2	once	TRBJ2-3	TGTGCCAGCAAACTAGCGGGCTATAGCACAGATACGCAGTATTTT	CASKLAGYSTDTQYF
TRBV7-2	-	-	TRBJ1-2	TGTGCCAGCAGCCCGACGCAGGGCATGGGGGGCTACACCTTC	CASSPTQGMGGYTF
TRBV2	-	-	TRBJ1-6	TGTGCCAGCAGTGACAGTATTAATTCACCCCTCCACTTT	CASSDSINSPLHF
TRBV3-1/TRBV3-2	-	-	TRBJ1-5	TGTGCCAGCAGCCAAGATCCGACGGGGAATCAGCCCCAGCATTTT	CASSQDPTGNQPQHF
TRBV2	-	-	TRBJ1-2	TGTGCCAGCGATAACCGGGACACCGGCTACACCTTC	CASDNRDTGYTF
TRBV6-1	TRBD1	-	TRBJ1-2	TGTGCCAGCAGTGCACAGGGGTCTGGCTACACCTTC	CASSAQGSGYTF
TRBV6-1	-	-	TRBJ1-5	TGTGCCAGCAGTGAAGTCAGGGTAAGCAATCAGCCCCAGCATTTT	CASSEVRVSNQPQHF
TRBV7-8	-	-	TRBJ2-5	TGTGCCAGCAGCTTAGTGGCGGTTCAAGAACGGGCCCAGTACTTC	CASSLVAVQERAQYF
TRBV28	-	-	TRBJ2-1	TGTGCCAGCAGTTTCGGGGGAGACTCTCTGGTGGGCAATGAGCAGTTCTTC	CASSFGGDSLVGNEQFF
TRBV9	-	once	TRBJ2-6	TGTGCCAGCAGCGTAGTAGGGGCTGGGGCCAACGTCCTGACTTTC	CASSVVGAGANVLTF
TRBV30	-	once	TRBJ2-7	TGTGCCTGGAGCGTTACAGGTCCCGAGCAGTACTTC	CAWSVTGPEQYF
TRBV6-5	-	-	TRBJ2-3	TGTGCCAGCAGTTATATAGATACGCAGTATTTT	CASSYIDTQYF
TRBV20-1	-	-	TRBJ1-1	TGCAGTGCCCTAGCTAACACTGAAGCTTTCTTT	CSALANTEAFF
TRBV9	TRBD2	once	TRBJ2-5	TGTGCCAGCAGCGAACTGGGACTAGCGGGGGGCGGGGAGACCCAGTACTTC	CASSELGLAGGGETQYF
TRBV5-1	-	-	TRBJ2-2	TGCGCCAGCAGCTTGTTGGTCCTAACCCCGAGCACCGGGGAGCTGTTTTTT	CASSLLVLTPSTGELFF
TRBV14	TRBD1	-	TRBJ1-1	TGTGCCAGCAGCCAAGATCGACCGGACAGGGGGCGAGAGACTGAAGCTTTCTTT	CASSQDRPDRGRETEAFF
TRBV5-8	-	-	TRBJ2-1	TGTGCCAGCAGCTTTCGGGGTGGCACCTACAATGAGCAGTTCTTC	CASSFRGGTYNEQFF
TRBV7-9	-	-	TRBJ1-6	TGTGCCAGCAGCTTAGATGATAGGGGGTCACCCCTCCACTTT	CASSLDDRGSPLHF
TRBV6-1	-	-	TRBJ1-1	TGTGCCAGCAGTGAGACGACAGAGCTTGAAGCTTTCTTT	CASSETTELEAFF
TRBV5-1	-	-	TRBJ2-1	TGCGCCAGCAGCTTTACACAGGGCGCCTACAATGAGCAGTTCTTC	CASSFTQGAYNEQFF
TRBV5-1	TRBD2	-	TRBJ2-3	TGCGCCAGCAGCTTGGATTCTAGCGGGGGGCCGGATACGCAGTATTTT	CASSLDSSGGPDTQYF
TRBV5-4	-	-	TRBJ1-6	TGTGCCAGCAGCTTGGCCCAGAATTTTGCACCCCTCCACTTT	CASSLAQNFAPLHF
TRBV6-5	TRBD1	-	TRBJ1-2	TGTGCCAGCAGTCCCACCCAGGGGGCCGGAGGCTACACCTTC	CASSPTQGAGGYTF
TRBV18	-	-	TRBJ2-1	TGTGCCAGCTCACCTCCTGGAATCGGAGGGAACGAGCAGTTCTTC	CASSPPGIGGNEQFF
TRBV5-5	-	few	TRBJ2-5	TGTGCCAGCATCCTGGGGCAGGGTGAATCGGCCCAGTACTTC	CASILGQGESAQYF
TRBV7-9	-	-	TRBJ2-5	TGTGCCAGCAGCTTCAAGGGGCATGCGGAGACCCAGTACTTC	CASSFKGHAETQYF
TRBV12-1	-	-	TRBJ2-1	TGTGCCAGCAGCTGGACTAGCGGGGGGGTCTCCTACAATGAGCAGTTCTTC	CASSWTSGGVSYNEQFF
TRBV18	TRBD2	-	TRBJ2-2	TGTGCCAGCTCCCGGCGGGGGGCGTTCGGCACCGGGGAGCTGTTTTTT	CASSRRGAFGTGELFF
TRBV21-1	-	-	TRBJ1-4	TGTGCCAGCAGCAAAGATCACGGGACAGCTCGGGAAAAACTGTTTTTT	CASSKDHGTAREKLFF
TRBV3-1/TRBV3-2	TRBD2	once	TRBJ2-1	TGTGCCAGCAGCTCAAGGGCCGGGACTAGAGGGCTCAATGAGCAGTTCTTC	CASSSRAGTRGLNEQFF
TRBV18	TRBD2	-	TRBJ2-4	TGTGCCAGCTCAGAAACTAGCGGGGGGATAGCCAAAAACATTCAGTACTTC	CASSETSGGIAKNIQYF
TRBV7-9	TRBD1	-	TRBJ2-1	TGTGCCAGCAGCCCGGGACAGACCCACAATGAGCAGTTCTTC	CASSPGQTHNEQFF
TRBV20-1	-	few	TRBJ2-5	TGCAGTGCTAGTCCACTGTCAAAAGAGACCCAGTACTTC	CSASPLSKETQYF
TRBV10-1	-	-	TRBJ2-3	TGCGCCAGCAGTGAGTCGGGACTCCCACCAGCCACAGATACGCAGTATTTT	CASSESGLPPATDTQYF
TRBV5-1	-	-	TRBJ1-1	TGCGCCAGCAGCTTGGAGGGGTTCGGTGAAGCTTTCTTT	CASSLEGFGEAFF
TRBV5-5	-	few	TRBJ2-7	TGTGCCAGCAGTCAACAAATGGGCCTCCAGCAGTACTTC	CASSQQMGLQQYF
TRBV7-2	TRBD1	-	TRBJ1-5	TGTGCCAGCACACGAGCAGGGGGTGGCAATCAGCCCCAGCATTTT	CASTRAGGGNQPQHF
TRBV27	-	-	TRBJ1-1	TGTGCCAGCAGTTTAGGGGCGCGTGGCACTGAAGCTTTCTTT	CASSLGARGTEAFF
TRBV11-2	-	-	TRBJ2-2	TGTGCCAGCAGCTTAGGCCTCCATGGGGGCGGCACCGGGGAGCTGTTTTTT	CASSLGLHGGGTGELFF
TRBV19	TRBD1	-	TRBJ1-4	TGTGCCAGTAGTTCCGGGGGACAGGGGGCGGAAAAACTGTTTTTT	CASSSGGQGAEKLFF